This paragraph covers one TCR beta chain sequence. Germline assignment: CDR1 WNHNN and CDR2 SYGVQD (reference sequence). V was pared by 8 bases and J by 2 bases, with 6 bases of the junction left unmatched. The CDR3 loop spans 14 amino acids. The data were obtained in a study of blood T cell repertoires in COVID-19. Sequenced by immunoSEQ multiplex PCR; TCRdb stores in-frame clones only, minus some. The repertoire holds about 110,000 clones, with roughly 91% as singletons. Specimen: peripheral blood. The chain links TRBV10-1 to TRBJ2-3; 8 nucleotides line up with TRBD1. This clonotype originated in a woman between 50 and 59 years old with acute or convalescent COVID-19. The CDR3 region has the DNA TGCGCCAGCTCCACGGACAGGGTCACAGATACGCAGTATTTT. It codes for CASSTDRVTDTQYF.